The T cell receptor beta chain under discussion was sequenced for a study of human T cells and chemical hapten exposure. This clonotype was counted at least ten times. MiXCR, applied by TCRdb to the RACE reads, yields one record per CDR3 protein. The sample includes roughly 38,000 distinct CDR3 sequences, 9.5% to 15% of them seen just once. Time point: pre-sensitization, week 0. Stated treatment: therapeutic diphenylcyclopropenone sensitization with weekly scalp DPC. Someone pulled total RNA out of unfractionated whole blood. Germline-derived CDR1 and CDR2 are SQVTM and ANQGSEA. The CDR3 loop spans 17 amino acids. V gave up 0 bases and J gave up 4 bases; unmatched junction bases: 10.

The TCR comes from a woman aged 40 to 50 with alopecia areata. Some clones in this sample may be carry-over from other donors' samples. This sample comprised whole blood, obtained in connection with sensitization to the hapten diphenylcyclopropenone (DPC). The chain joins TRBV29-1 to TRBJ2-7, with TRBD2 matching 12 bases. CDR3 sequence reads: CSVEELTSGRIGYEQYF. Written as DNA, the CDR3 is TGCAGCGTTGAAGAGCTGACTAGCGGGAGAATTGGGTACGAGCAGTACTTC.